The 17 T cell receptor beta chains below come from one sample, sequenced in a study of cytomegalovirus exposure and HLA in healthy donors (dated by TCRdb to about 2017). Receptor libraries were prepared by the immunoSEQ multiplex PCR assay. For the multiplex PCR, a mixture combining 60 forward primers for TCR Vbeta segments and 13 reverse primers for TCR Jbeta segments was used. TCRdb stores this immuneACCESS table with in-frame sequences only. Part of the clones is absent; in the studies checked, under half of the shortfall reflects unresolved V genes, and no reason is known for the rest. This sample holds about 160,000 clones; more than 65% were observed only once. The ten largest clonotypes hold 1.3% of the sample. Specimen: PBMCs. These receptors all come from a man aged 30 to 45 in good health and CMV-seronegative.

The rearrangement uses TRBV2 and TRBJ2-2; D remains ambiguous. The germline gives CDR1 SNHLY, CDR2 FYNNEI. The CDR3 contains 12 residues. With 5 bases removed from V and 8 bases from J, the gap between germline ends came to 9 bases. The CDR3 sequence is CASSKDRGELFF. CDR3 coding DNA: TGTGCCAGCAGTAAAGATAGAGGGGAGCTGTTTTTT.

The chain uses TRBV6-1 and TRBJ2-7, with a tentative D call TRBD2 (5 bases). V dropped 5 bases and J dropped 1 base, with 15 bases sitting between them. This CDR3 region has 15 residues. Per the germline V gene, CDR1 is MNHNS and CDR2 is SASEGT. This chain's CDR3 is CASSWAGGESYEQYF. The CDR3 nucleotides read TGTGCCAGCAGTTGGGCGGGTGGCGAATCCTACGAGCAGTACTTC.

The chain recombines TRBV4-3 with TRBJ2-3, with 9 bases identical to TRBD2. Trimming removed 1 base from V and 5 bases from J; junction bases left unmatched: 10. The V gene's germline CDR1 is LGHNA and CDR2 YSLEER. The CDR3 sequence is 17 residues long. CDR3 sequence (DNA): TGCGCCAGCAGCCAAGTAGGAGTAGCGGGAGCGCAAGATACGCAGTATTTT. It yields the protein CASSQVGVAGAQDTQYF.

This clone showed up just a few times. CDR3 in amino acids: CASSMGLAGGEQFF. The CDR3 DNA reads as TGCGCCAGCAGCATGGGACTAGCGGGAGGGGAGCAGTTCTTC. This chain joins TRBV10-2 and TRBJ2-1; TRBD2 matches 16 bases. Trimming took 6 bases from V and 10 from J; bases not matched to a gene: 3. This CDR3 is 14 amino acids long. Germline lookup yields CDR1 WSHSY and CDR2 SAAADI.

The chain is built from TRBV7-3 and TRBJ2-2; unclear D gene. This CDR3 spans 13 amino acids. V lost 0 bases and J 6 bases, leaving 5 bases between the germline ends. Germline-derived CDR1 and CDR2 are SGHTA and FQGTGA. CDR3 nucleotides: TGTGCCAGCAGCTTAACTGCAGCCGGGGAGCTGTTTTTT. Its protein product is CASSLTAAGELFF.

The rearrangement uses TRBV5-1 and TRBJ1-4, with 8 bases that match TRBD1. V shed 0 bases, J shed 3 bases, and the junction held 1 base outside the gene matches. Germline CDR1 reads SGHRS; CDR2 reads YFSETQ. There are 15 residues in the CDR3. The CDR3 bases are TGCGCCAGCAGCTTGGCAGGGGGCCCTAATGAAAAACTGTTTTTT. Translated: CASSLAGGPNEKLFF.

This sequence joins TRBV25-1 and TRBJ2-7, with TRBD2 matching over 7 bases. The CDR3 runs 11 residues. With 5 bases clipped from V and 7 bases from J, the junction kept 2 bases outside the gene matches. CDR1 is MGHDK and CDR2 is SYGVNS in the germline V gene. CDR3 nucleotides: TGTGCCAGCAGTCCCGGGAGGGAGCAGTACTTC. Amino acids: CASSPGREQYF.

This clone was found a few times. CDR3 residues: CASSTAGDWYEQFF. The CDR3 DNA reads TGTGCCAGTAGTACAGCGGGGGATTGGTATGAGCAGTTCTTC. The V call is TRBV19, the J call TRBJ2-1; 8 bases fit TRBD2. Per germline, CDR1 LNHDA and CDR2 SQIVND (reference sequence). The J segment lost 8 bases and the V segment lost 4 bases, leaving 7 bases of the junction unmatched. The CDR3 consists of 14 residues. Full variable domain (outside the CDR3, taken from reference TRBV19 and TRBJ2-1): DGGITQSPKYLFRKEGQNVTLSCEQNLNHDAMYWYRQDPGQGLRLIYYSQIVNDFQKGDIAEGYSVSREKKESFPLTVTSAQKNPTAFYLCASSTAGDWYEQFFGPGTRLTVL.

The chain couples TRBV27 to TRBJ1-1; 9 bases line up with TRBD1. The germline CDR1 and CDR2 sequences are MNHEY and SMNVEV (reference sequence). The V gene end was trimmed by 3 bases and the J gene end by 0 bases; junction bases not matched to a gene: 5. This CDR3 has 16 residues. Written as DNA, the CDR3 is TGTGCCAGCAGTTTTACAGGGGGCCTGGTGAACACTGAAGCTTTCTTT. Its protein product is CASSFTGGLVNTEAFF.

This sequence joins TRBV18 and TRBJ2-4, with D possibly matching TRBD2 (5 bases). The germline V and J ends were trimmed by 1 base and 5 bases, with 6 bases remaining between them. The CDR3 length is 13 residues. Per germline, CDR1 KGHSH and CDR2 LQKENI. CDR3 residues: CASSPQRENIQYF. The CDR3 DNA reads as TGTGCCAGCTCACCACAGAGGGAAAACATTCAGTACTTC.

V gene TRBV30 combines with J gene TRBJ2-3; D not certain. Germline CDR1 reads GTSNPN; CDR2 reads SVGIG (reference sequence). The CDR3 consists of 12 residues. The V gene lost 0 bases and the J gene lost 9 bases, with 10 bases spanning the gap. The chain's CDR3 is CAWSVEARTQYF. Written as DNA, the CDR3 is TGTGCCTGGAGTGTAGAGGCGAGGACGCAGTATTTT.

J is TRBJ2-7 and V is TRBV30; TRBD2 agrees at 7 bases. The CDR3 extends over 18 amino acids. Germline CDR1 reads GTSNPN; CDR2 reads SVGIG (reference sequence). V shed 0 bases and J 6 bases; nucleotides not matched to a gene: 20. CDR3 DNA sequence: TGTGCCTGGAGTGTAACCCTCACCCCGGGCGGGGGAGGAGGCGAGCAGTACTTC. Its protein is CAWSVTLTPGGGGGEQYF.

The J gene is TRBJ2-7, the V gene TRBV18, with 7 bases fitting TRBD2. Trimming removed 5 bases from V and 2 bases from J; junction bases left unmatched: 6. There are 14 residues in the CDR3. In germline, CDR1 is KGHSH, CDR2 LQKENI. CDR3 sequence (DNA): TGTGCCAGCTCAGGGGCGGGAGCCCCCTACGAGCAGTACTTC. Its translation is CASSGAGAPYEQYF.

This chain uses TRBV19 with TRBJ2-5, with 9 bases identical to TRBD1. Germline trimming cut 4 bases from V and 5 bases from J; bases unmatched to any gene: 5. This CDR3 is 14 amino acids long. Germline CDR1 reads LNHDA; CDR2 reads SQIVND (reference sequence). CDR3 residues: CASSSGTGMETQYF. The DNA of the CDR3 is TGTGCCAGTAGTAGTGGGACAGGGATGGAGACCCAGTACTTC.

The CDR3 region has the DNA TGTGCCAGCAGCAAGGGGCCCCAAGAACCCTACGAGCAGTACTTC. This sequence encodes CASSKGPQEPYEQYF. J is TRBJ2-7 and V is TRBV21-1; the table calls TRBD1, which could not be checked here. TRBV21-1 is shown as a pseudogene. The CDR3 is made up of 15 amino acids.

Note on this clone: Different DNA sequences within this sample yield the same CDR3. The V and J genes are TRBV2 and TRBJ1-1; D not resolved. CDR3 size: 13 residues. The V end was cut by 0 bases, the J end by 1 base, with 3 bases between. Germline CDR1 reads SNHLY; CDR2 reads FYNNEI. CDR3 sequence: CASSEARNTEAFF. As DNA, the CDR3 is TGTGCCAGCAGTGAAGCCAGGAACACTGAAGCTTTCTTT.

This clone was seen a handful of times. The rearrangement links TRBV19 to TRBJ1-5, with TRBD1 matching 7 bases. V was pared by 3 bases and J by 7 bases, with 6 bases of the junction left unmatched. The germline V gene has CDR1 LNHDA and CDR2 SQIVND (reference sequence). CDR3 length: 14 residues. CDR3 loop: CASSIRQGGQPQHF. The CDR3 DNA is TGTGCCAGTAGTATTCGACAGGGTGGACAGCCCCAGCATTTT.